The clone carrying this T cell receptor beta chain has a single count. V trimming: 1 base; J trimming: 10 bases; junction bases outside the gene matches: 5. Germline assignment: CDR1 LNHDA and CDR2 SQIVND (reference sequence). The CDR3 has 15 residues. The data are from a study of T-cell reconstitution after alpha-beta-depleted transplantation in children. The library targeted TCRbeta and was prepared with unique molecular identifiers. Each CDR3 protein gets one entry after TCRdb re-called the PCR reads with MiXCR. Of 450,000 to 600,000 distinct CDR3 sequences listed, about 17% were seen once; the top ten hold 3% to 3.5%.

The chain couples TRBV19 to TRBJ2-1; 12 bases fit TRBD1. The source was PBMCs from the stem cell graft donor, collected from the stem cell graft. The receptor's source is a human donor who donated a stem cell graft to a child with acute lymphoblastic leukemia. The CDR3 spells CASSIVGTGGGEQFF. In nucleotides, the CDR3 is TGTGCCAGTAGTATAGTTGGGACAGGGGGCGGGGAGCAGTTCTTC.